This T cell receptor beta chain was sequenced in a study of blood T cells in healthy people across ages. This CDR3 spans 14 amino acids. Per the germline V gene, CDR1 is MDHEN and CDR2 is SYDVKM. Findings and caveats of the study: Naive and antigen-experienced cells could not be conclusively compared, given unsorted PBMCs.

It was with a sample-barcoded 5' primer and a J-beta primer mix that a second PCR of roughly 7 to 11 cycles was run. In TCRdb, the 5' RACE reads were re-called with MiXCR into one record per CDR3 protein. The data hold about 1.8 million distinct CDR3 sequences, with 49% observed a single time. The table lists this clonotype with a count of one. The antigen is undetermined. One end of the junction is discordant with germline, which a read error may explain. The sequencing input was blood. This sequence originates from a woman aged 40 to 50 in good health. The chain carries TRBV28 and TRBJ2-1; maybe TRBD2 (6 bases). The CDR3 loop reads CVSSSRGLGGTQFF. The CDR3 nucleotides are TGTGTCAGCAGTTCGAGGGGTCTCGGAGGGACCCAGTTCTTC.